The entry below gives a single TCR beta chain sequence along with its context. The target antigen is unknown. The entry originates in a study of identical twins. General study points: Abundant beta clonotypes from cord blood had fewer insertions, unlike memory repertoires, which showed none. The authors drew conclusions from cross-sectional statistical analysis rather than following the same donors.

The authors used template switching to add a universal primer site and gave cDNA unique molecular identifiers. TCRdb independently ran MiXCR on the 5' RACE reads; one entry per CDR3 protein. The sample includes some 660,000 distinct CDR3 sequences, more than 6.5% of them seen just once. Healthy Caucasians made up all donors. The sample was also reused in another study, on yellow fever vaccine responses in identical twins.

Sequencing was performed on PBMCs. The sequence was collected from a young woman in good health.

CDR3 bases: TGCAGTGCTAGAACCGGGACAGCCTCGATGGAGACCCAGTACTTC. Protein product: CSARTGTASMETQYF. This chain uses TRBV20-1 with TRBJ2-5; 7 bases align to TRBD1. V trimming: 2 bases; J trimming: 5 bases; junction bases outside the gene matches: 11. The CDR3 has 15 amino acids. Germline V gene sequence: CDR1 DFQATT, CDR2 SNEGSKA (reference sequence).